This is a list of T cell receptor beta chains from one sample in a study of cytomegalovirus exposure and HLA in healthy donors. TCRdb's table, derived via immunoSEQ multiplex PCR, lists solely in-frame clones and lacks some. The sample shows approximately 130,000 clones, approximately 80% of them seen only once. Material for sequencing was PBMCs. The receptor source for this set is a woman aged 18 to 35 in good health and CMV-seronegative. Each CDR3 is given with its conserved first and last residue. A D gene is named only where the DNA matches it firmly. Clone size is given for some rows only: seen once, a few or many times, or a class if the clone is expanded.

>NA|TRBJ2-7|TRBV7-2|NA
CASSFLRGEQYF
TGTGCCAGCAGTTTTCTCCGAGGCGAGCAGTACTTC
>NA|TRBJ1-2|TRBV15|NA
CATSRDFAGRNYGYTF
TGTGCCACCAGCAGAGATTTCGCAGGGAGGAACTATGGCTACACCTTC
>NA|TRBJ2-7|TRBV10-3|NA
CAISESSYEQYF
TGTGCCATCAGTGAGTCTAGCTACGAGCAGTACTTC
>TRBD1|TRBJ2-1|TRBV6-1|NA
CATETGTGGNEQFF
TGTGCCACCGAAACCGGGACAGGGGGCAATGAGCAGTTCTTC
>NA|TRBJ1-5|TRBV15|NA
CATSREGMGLQPQHF
TGTGCCACCAGCAGAGAGGGTATGGGGCTTCAGCCCCAGCATTTT
>TRBD1|TRBJ1-2|TRBV19|NA
CASSRTGGNYGYTF
TGTGCCAGTAGTCGGACAGGGGGCAACTATGGCTACACCTTC
>TRBD2|TRBJ2-5|TRBV4-2|once
CASSPGLALETQYF
TGTGCCAGCAGCCCCGGACTAGCCCTCGAGACCCAGTACTTC
>TRBD1|TRBJ2-1|TRBV10-3|NA
CAIRHGTGENNEQFF
TGTGCCATCAGACATGGGACAGGGGAAAACAATGAGCAGTTCTTC
>TRBD2|TRBJ2-7|TRBV5-5|NA
CASSLLSSGRAYEQYF
TGTGCCAGCAGCTTGCTTTCTAGCGGGAGGGCCTACGAGCAGTACTTC
>NA|TRBJ1-5|TRBV7-9|once
CASSSPGQPQHF
TGTGCCAGCAGCTCTCCGGGTCAGCCCCAGCATTTT
>TRBD2|TRBJ2-7|TRBV13|NA
CASSFGGRYYEQYF
TGTGCCAGCAGTTTCGGCGGGAGGTACTACGAGCAGTACTTC
>NA|TRBJ1-1|TRBV7-2|NA
CASSLDMNTEAFF
TGTGCCAGCAGCTTAGACATGAACACTGAAGCTTTCTTT
>TRBD2|TRBJ2-3|TRBV19|NA
CASSRSSGRAGTDTQYF
TGTGCCAGTAGTCGGTCTAGCGGGAGGGCCGGGACAGATACGCAGTATTTT
>TRBD2|TRBJ2-7|TRBV5-1|NA
CASSLKAGGFSYEQYF
TGCGCCAGCAGCTTAAAAGCGGGGGGATTCTCCTACGAGCAGTACTTC
>TRBD1|TRBJ1-5|TRBV6-1|NA
CASSGGFGTGGQPQHF
TGTGCCAGCAGTGGGGGTTTCGGGACAGGGGGTCAGCCCCAGCATTTT
>TRBD1|TRBJ2-7|TRBV4-1|NA
CASSQTSSGTGGTYEQYF
TGCGCCAGCAGCCAAACTTCCTCCGGGACAGGGGGAACCTACGAGCAGTACTTC
>NA|TRBJ2-5|TRBV5-1|NA
CASSSRESGTQYF
TGCGCCAGCAGCTCCCGGGAAAGCGGGACCCAGTACTTC
>NA|TRBJ1-5|TRBV10-3|NA
CAISVEGGSNQPQHF
TGTGCCATCAGTGTGGAGGGTGGGAGCAATCAGCCCCAGCATTTT
>TRBD1|TRBJ1-5|TRBV2|NA
CASSLQGASNQPQHF
TGTGCCAGCAGTTTACAGGGGGCGAGCAATCAGCCCCAGCATTTT
>TRBD2|TRBJ2-7|TRBV5-1|NA
CASSSWLAGGSYEQYF
TGCGCCAGCAGCAGCTGGCTAGCGGGAGGGTCTTACGAGCAGTACTTC
>TRBD1|TRBJ1-2|TRBV9|NA
CASSPDGQGLGGYTF
TGTGCCAGCAGCCCAGACGGACAGGGGTTGGGCGGCTACACCTTC
>NA|TRBJ2-3|TRBV9|NA
CASSVTGTDDTQYF
TGTGCCAGCAGCGTAACAGGGACGGATGATACGCAGTATTTT
>TRBD1|TRBJ1-1|TRBV29-1|NA
CSVPKGASVDTEAFF
TGCAGCGTTCCCAAGGGGGCGTCGGTGGACACTGAAGCTTTCTTT
>NA|TRBJ2-5|TRBV27|NA
CASSFDRGQETQYF
TGTGCCAGCAGTTTCGACAGAGGCCAAGAGACCCAGTACTTC
>NA|TRBJ2-1|TRBV7-9|NA
CASSPRVSFNEQFF
TGTGCCAGCAGCCCCAGGGTATCGTTCAATGAGCAGTTCTTC
>TRBD1|TRBJ2-7|TRBV11-2|few
CASGERQGEQYF
TGTGCCAGCGGCGAAAGACAGGGAGAGCAGTACTTC
>NA|TRBJ2-1|TRBV29-1|once
CSVLSLAFNNEQFF
TGCAGCGTTCTCTCACTAGCATTCAACAATGAGCAGTTCTTC
>NA|TRBJ2-5|TRBV5-5|NA
CASSFWGRETQYF
TGTGCCAGCAGCTTCTGGGGGCGCGAGACCCAGTACTTC
>NA|TRBJ2-1|TRBV7-2|NA
CASSSTGQAFF
TGTGCCAGCAGCTCGACAGGCCAGGCGTTCTTC
>TRBD2|TRBJ2-1|TRBV6-5|NA
CASNSGRAFNEQFF
TGTGCCAGCAATAGCGGGAGGGCCTTCAATGAGCAGTTCTTC
>TRBD1|TRBJ1-4|TRBV18|NA
CASSRTGARNEKLFF
TGTGCCAGCTCACGGACAGGGGCCCGTAATGAAAAACTGTTTTTT
>TRBD2|TRBJ2-3|TRBV6-1|NA
CASSETSGGPDTQYF
TGTGCCAGCAGCGAGACTAGCGGGGGCCCAGATACGCAGTATTTT
>TRBD2|TRBJ2-7|TRBV14|NA
CASSPGLAGWFYEQYF
TGTGCCAGCAGCCCCGGACTAGCGGGATGGTTCTACGAGCAGTACTTC
>NA|TRBJ1-2|TRBV10-2|NA
CASSVGGPYGYTF
TGCGCCAGCAGTGTGGGGGGACCATATGGCTACACCTTC